The rows below give T cell receptor beta chains drawn from one sample of a study of T cell responses to AZD1222 COVID-19 vaccine. TCRdb's copy holds only in-frame clones and misses some; the assay was immunoSEQ multiplex PCR. The table records 95,000 to 150,000 clones, about nine tenths of them present only once. The sequenced sample was peripheral blood, obtained on day 0 of AZD1222 vaccination. The receptors derive from an adult in good health. Each CDR3 is given with its conserved first and last residue. The order of the fields is clone size, V gene, J gene, D gene, CDR3 protein, CDR3 DNA. D genes are given only for firm matches. Some rows have no size entry. The others give once, few or many, or a class for an expanded clone.

clone_size: NA
v_call: TRBV5-6
j_call: TRBJ2-7
d_call: TRBD1
cdr3_aa: CASSTGQGEAVRF
cdr3_nt: TGTGCCAGCAGCACGGGACAGGGGGAAGCGGTGCGATTC

clone_size: NA
v_call: TRBV10-3
j_call: TRBJ1-2
d_call: NA
cdr3_aa: CAISDGAYYGYTF
cdr3_nt: TGTGCCATCAGTGATGGCGCTTACTATGGCTACACCTTC

clone_size: NA
v_call: TRBV7-2
j_call: TRBJ1-5
d_call: NA
cdr3_aa: CASSFSTGPLSNQPQHF
cdr3_nt: TGTGCCAGCAGCTTTTCGACAGGCCCTTTGAGCAATCAGCCCCAGCATTTT

clone_size: NA
v_call: TRBV10-1
j_call: TRBJ1-1
d_call: NA
cdr3_aa: CASSGGGRDTEAFF
cdr3_nt: TGCGCCAGCAGTGGGGGAGGTCGGGACACTGAAGCTTTCTTT

clone_size: NA
v_call: TRBV7-2
j_call: TRBJ1-2
d_call: NA
cdr3_aa: CASSLDPMTGTYGYTF
cdr3_nt: TGTGCCAGCAGCTTAGACCCGATGACAGGAACCTATGGCTACACCTTC

clone_size: NA
v_call: TRBV9
j_call: TRBJ2-3
d_call: NA
cdr3_aa: CASSVTWGAGDTQYF
cdr3_nt: TGTGCCAGCAGCGTAACGTGGGGGGCTGGAGATACGCAGTATTTT

clone_size: NA
v_call: TRBV18
j_call: TRBJ2-7
d_call: NA
cdr3_aa: CASSPPNPALEQYF
cdr3_nt: TGTGCCAGCTCACCACCGAACCCAGCCCTCGAGCAGTACTTC

clone_size: NA
v_call: TRBV5-1
j_call: TRBJ2-5
d_call: NA
cdr3_aa: CASRYRDPQETQYF
cdr3_nt: TGCGCCAGCCGATACCGGGATCCCCAAGAGACCCAGTACTTC

clone_size: NA
v_call: TRBV4-1
j_call: TRBJ2-5
d_call: TRBD1
cdr3_aa: CASSQEDRGLDQETQYF
cdr3_nt: TGCGCCAGCAGCCAAGAAGACAGGGGGCTGGATCAAGAGACCCAGTACTTC

clone_size: NA
v_call: TRBV19
j_call: TRBJ2-4
d_call: TRBD2
cdr3_aa: CASQTSGGLLAKNIQYF
cdr3_nt: TGTGCCAGCCAGACTAGCGGGGGGTTATTAGCCAAAAACATTCAGTACTTC

clone_size: NA
v_call: TRBV6-2/TRBV6-3
j_call: TRBJ1-5
d_call: TRBD1
cdr3_aa: CASSYDRGLVQPQHF
cdr3_nt: TGTGCCAGCAGTTATGACAGGGGGCTAGTTCAGCCCCAGCATTTT

clone_size: NA
v_call: TRBV5-1
j_call: TRBJ1-3
d_call: NA
cdr3_aa: CASSTGQYYSGNTIYF
cdr3_nt: TGCGCCAGCAGCACAGGACAGTATTACTCTGGAAACACCATATATTTT

clone_size: NA
v_call: TRBV29-1
j_call: TRBJ1-1
d_call: NA
cdr3_aa: CSVEDNTEAFF
cdr3_nt: TGCAGCGTTGAAGATAACACTGAAGCTTTCTTT

clone_size: NA
v_call: TRBV7-9
j_call: TRBJ2-3
d_call: NA
cdr3_aa: CATLPMSGGPTDTQYF
cdr3_nt: TGTGCCACCCTTCCAATGTCTGGCGGCCCCACAGATACGCAGTATTTT

clone_size: NA
v_call: TRBV7-9
j_call: TRBJ1-2
d_call: NA
cdr3_aa: CASSPQTGSGYTF
cdr3_nt: TGTGCCAGCAGCCCTCAAACAGGCAGCGGCTACACCTTC

clone_size: NA
v_call: TRBV5-8
j_call: TRBJ1-5
d_call: NA
cdr3_aa: CASSFQSNQPQHF
cdr3_nt: TGTGCCAGCAGCTTCCAGAGCAATCAGCCCCAGCATTTT

clone_size: NA
v_call: TRBV7-2
j_call: TRBJ1-6
d_call: NA
cdr3_aa: CASSRAWNSPLHF
cdr3_nt: TGTGCCAGCAGCAGGGCTTGGAATTCACCCCTCCACTTT

clone_size: NA
v_call: TRBV4-2
j_call: TRBJ2-1
d_call: TRBD2
cdr3_aa: CASSGPGTTNNEQFF
cdr3_nt: TGTGCCAGCAGCGGTCCCGGGACTACTAACAATGAGCAGTTCTTC

clone_size: NA
v_call: TRBV5-1
j_call: TRBJ1-1
d_call: NA
cdr3_aa: CASSTVHGVPGNTEAFF
cdr3_nt: TGCGCCAGCAGCACGGTCCACGGTGTCCCAGGAAACACTGAAGCTTTCTTT

clone_size: NA
v_call: TRBV3-1/TRBV3-2
j_call: TRBJ2-3
d_call: NA
cdr3_aa: CASSQGSDTQYF
cdr3_nt: TGTGCCAGCAGCCAAGGCTCAGATACGCAGTATTTT

clone_size: few
v_call: TRBV24-1
j_call: TRBJ1-5
d_call: NA
cdr3_aa: CATSDLKSNQPQHF
cdr3_nt: TGTGCCACCAGTGATTTGAAGAGCAATCAGCCCCAGCATTTT

clone_size: NA
v_call: TRBV6-5
j_call: TRBJ1-5
d_call: TRBD1
cdr3_aa: CASHNRGNQPQHF
cdr3_nt: TGTGCCAGCCATAACAGGGGGAATCAGCCCCAGCATTTT

clone_size: NA
v_call: TRBV15
j_call: TRBJ2-3
d_call: NA
cdr3_aa: CATSRLGDTDTQYF
cdr3_nt: TGTGCCACCAGCAGACTAGGCGACACAGATACGCAGTATTTT

clone_size: NA
v_call: TRBV18
j_call: TRBJ1-4
d_call: TRBD1
cdr3_aa: CASSPPGQNEKLFF
cdr3_nt: TGTGCCAGCTCACCCCCGGGACAGAATGAAAAACTGTTTTTT

clone_size: NA
v_call: TRBV7-8
j_call: TRBJ2-1
d_call: NA
cdr3_aa: CASSQGPFSYNEQFF
cdr3_nt: TGTGCCAGCAGCCAGGGACCGTTCTCCTACAATGAGCAGTTCTTC

clone_size: NA
v_call: TRBV3-1/TRBV3-2
j_call: TRBJ2-3
d_call: TRBD2
cdr3_aa: CASSQKPRAGGDTDTQYF
cdr3_nt: TGTGCCAGCAGCCAGAAACCTCGAGCGGGGGGGGACACAGATACGCAGTATTTT

clone_size: once
v_call: TRBV5-1
j_call: TRBJ1-4
d_call: TRBD1
cdr3_aa: CASSQGTVTNEKLFF
cdr3_nt: TGCGCCAGCAGCCAAGGGACAGTAACTAATGAAAAACTGTTTTTT

clone_size: NA
v_call: TRBV12-3/TRBV12-4
j_call: TRBJ1-1
d_call: NA
cdr3_aa: CASRPGANTEAFF
cdr3_nt: TGTGCCAGCAGACCCGGGGCGAACACTGAAGCTTTCTTT

clone_size: NA
v_call: TRBV18
j_call: TRBJ1-6
d_call: NA
cdr3_aa: CASSREQGEVSPLHF
cdr3_nt: TGTGCCAGCTCGCGCGAACAGGGAGAGGTTTCACCCCTCCACTTT

clone_size: once
v_call: TRBV23-1
j_call: TRBJ1-5
d_call: NA
cdr3_aa: CASSQSKCAWTVYSNQPQHF
cdr3_nt: TGCGCCAGCAGTCAATCAAAATGCGCGTGGACAGTTTATAGCAATCAGCCCCAGCATTTT

clone_size: NA
v_call: TRBV19
j_call: TRBJ1-2
d_call: NA
cdr3_aa: CASSSGSVGGYTF
cdr3_nt: TGTGCCAGTAGTTCGGGGTCGGTTGGTGGCTACACCTTC

clone_size: NA
v_call: TRBV5-6
j_call: TRBJ1-1
d_call: NA
cdr3_aa: CASSPGGGVGAEAFF
cdr3_nt: TGTGCCAGCAGCCCTGGAGGCGGAGTGGGGGCTGAAGCTTTCTTT

clone_size: once
v_call: TRBV6-2/TRBV6-3
j_call: TRBJ2-7
d_call: TRBD1
cdr3_aa: CASSHRNHAGTGKPRRYEQYF
cdr3_nt: TGTGCCAGCAGTCACCGCAATCACGCTGGGACAGGCAAACCCAGGAGATACGAGCAGTACTTC

clone_size: NA
v_call: TRBV21-1
j_call: TRBJ2-5
d_call: NA
cdr3_aa: CASGRSQETQYF
cdr3_nt: TGTGCCAGCGGTCGGAGCCAAGAGACCCAGTACTTC

clone_size: once
v_call: TRBV11-2
j_call: TRBJ2-5
d_call: TRBD2
cdr3_aa: CASSSGLAGGQETQYF
cdr3_nt: TGTGCCAGCAGCTCCGGACTAGCGGGGGGACAAGAGACCCAGTACTTC

clone_size: NA
v_call: TRBV7-2
j_call: TRBJ1-2
d_call: TRBD1
cdr3_aa: CASSMDRVDYGYTF
cdr3_nt: TGTGCCAGCAGCATGGACAGGGTGGACTATGGCTACACCTTC

clone_size: few
v_call: TRBV11-2
j_call: TRBJ2-7
d_call: NA
cdr3_aa: CASSAGFSSYEQYF
cdr3_nt: TGTGCCAGCAGCGCCGGGTTTAGCTCCTACGAGCAGTACTTC

clone_size: NA
v_call: TRBV19
j_call: TRBJ2-7
d_call: NA
cdr3_aa: CASSMNRDYEQYF
cdr3_nt: TGTGCCAGTAGTATGAACAGGGACTACGAGCAGTACTTC

clone_size: NA
v_call: TRBV6-5
j_call: TRBJ1-2
d_call: TRBD1
cdr3_aa: CASSRQGHYGYTF
cdr3_nt: TGTGCCAGCAGTCGACAGGGGCACTATGGCTACACCTTC

clone_size: NA
v_call: TRBV24-1
j_call: TRBJ2-3
d_call: TRBD1
cdr3_aa: CATSDSQRGQDTQYF
cdr3_nt: TGTGCCACCAGTGATTCTCAGAGGGGGCAGGATACGCAGTATTTT

clone_size: NA
v_call: TRBV18
j_call: TRBJ2-7
d_call: TRBD1
cdr3_aa: CASSRGQGYDEQYF
cdr3_nt: TGTGCCAGCTCCCGGGGACAGGGGTACGACGAGCAGTACTTC

clone_size: NA
v_call: TRBV2
j_call: TRBJ2-7
d_call: NA
cdr3_aa: CASSDPGPYEQYF
cdr3_nt: TGTGCCAGCAGTGACCCGGGGCCCTACGAGCAGTACTTC

clone_size: NA
v_call: TRBV7-9
j_call: TRBJ1-4
d_call: NA
cdr3_aa: CASSLSGGLAREKLFF
cdr3_nt: TGTGCCAGCAGCTTATCAGGAGGCCTCGCACGAGAAAAACTGTTTTTT

clone_size: NA
v_call: TRBV5-1
j_call: TRBJ1-1
d_call: NA
cdr3_aa: CASSFDSANTEAFF
cdr3_nt: TGCGCCAGCAGCTTTGATTCAGCGAACACTGAAGCTTTCTTT

clone_size: NA
v_call: TRBV2
j_call: TRBJ1-1
d_call: NA
cdr3_aa: CASSAETNTEAFF
cdr3_nt: TGTGCCAGCAGTGCGGAGACGAACACTGAAGCTTTCTTT

clone_size: NA
v_call: TRBV2
j_call: TRBJ1-1
d_call: TRBD1
cdr3_aa: CASNLDRVGTEAFF
cdr3_nt: TGTGCCAGCAACCTAGACAGGGTGGGCACTGAAGCTTTCTTT

clone_size: medium-sized
v_call: TRBV28
j_call: TRBJ1-5
d_call: NA
cdr3_aa: CASSYPRPGEETFTLGQPQHF
cdr3_nt: TGTGCCAGCAGTTACCCCAGACCCGGGGAGGAAACTTTTACCCTAGGTCAGCCCCAGCATTTT

clone_size: NA
v_call: TRBV3-1/TRBV3-2
j_call: TRBJ1-2
d_call: NA
cdr3_aa: CASSQDGWNYTF
cdr3_nt: TGTGCCAGCAGCCAAGACGGGTGGAACTACACCTTC

clone_size: NA
v_call: TRBV12-3/TRBV12-4
j_call: TRBJ1-1
d_call: NA
cdr3_aa: CASSPADTEAFF
cdr3_nt: TGTGCCAGCAGTCCGGCGGACACTGAAGCTTTCTTT

clone_size: NA
v_call: TRBV3-1/TRBV3-2
j_call: TRBJ2-2
d_call: NA
cdr3_aa: CASSLSHPGELFF
cdr3_nt: TGTGCCAGCAGTCTTAGTCATCCCGGGGAGCTGTTTTTT

clone_size: NA
v_call: TRBV27
j_call: TRBJ1-5
d_call: NA
cdr3_aa: CASSFLKPQHF
cdr3_nt: TGTGCCAGCAGTTTCCTTAAGCCCCAGCATTTT

clone_size: NA
v_call: TRBV10-3
j_call: TRBJ2-7
d_call: TRBD1
cdr3_aa: CAISESGQGRYYEQYF
cdr3_nt: TGTGCCATCAGTGAGTCGGGACAGGGTCGCTACTACGAGCAGTACTTC

clone_size: NA
v_call: TRBV11-2
j_call: TRBJ1-1
d_call: TRBD1
cdr3_aa: CASRLTGGTEAFF
cdr3_nt: TGTGCCAGCAGGTTAACAGGGGGCACTGAAGCTTTCTTT

clone_size: once
v_call: TRBV5-1
j_call: TRBJ2-2
d_call: NA
cdr3_aa: CASSLGQTNTGELFF
cdr3_nt: TGCGCCAGCAGCTTAGGGCAGACGAACACCGGGGAGCTGTTTTTT

clone_size: NA
v_call: TRBV5-1
j_call: TRBJ1-3
d_call: NA
cdr3_aa: CASSLAGIGSGNTIYF
cdr3_nt: TGCGCCAGCAGCTTGGCCGGCATTGGCTCTGGAAACACCATATATTTT

clone_size: NA
v_call: TRBV9
j_call: TRBJ1-2
d_call: NA
cdr3_aa: CASSTTDSFPYGYTF
cdr3_nt: TGTGCCAGCAGCACCACGGACAGTTTCCCCTATGGCTACACCTTC

clone_size: NA
v_call: TRBV19
j_call: TRBJ2-1
d_call: NA
cdr3_aa: CASSIRGGNEQFF
cdr3_nt: TGTGCCAGTAGTATTCGCGGCGGCAATGAGCAGTTCTTC

clone_size: NA
v_call: TRBV3-1/TRBV3-2
j_call: TRBJ1-1
d_call: NA
cdr3_aa: CASSQPQRAEAFF
cdr3_nt: TGTGCCAGCAGCCAGCCTCAACGGGCTGAAGCTTTCTTT

clone_size: NA
v_call: TRBV3-1/TRBV3-2
j_call: TRBJ2-1
d_call: NA
cdr3_aa: CASSQGGVYNEQFF
cdr3_nt: TGTGCCAGCAGCCAAGGGGGGGTCTACAATGAGCAGTTCTTC

clone_size: NA
v_call: TRBV9
j_call: TRBJ2-7
d_call: TRBD1
cdr3_aa: CASSVVIRVEKGAPCEQYF
cdr3_nt: TGTGCCAGCAGCGTAGTAATCCGGGTTGAGAAGGGGGCCCCCTGCGAGCAGTACTTC